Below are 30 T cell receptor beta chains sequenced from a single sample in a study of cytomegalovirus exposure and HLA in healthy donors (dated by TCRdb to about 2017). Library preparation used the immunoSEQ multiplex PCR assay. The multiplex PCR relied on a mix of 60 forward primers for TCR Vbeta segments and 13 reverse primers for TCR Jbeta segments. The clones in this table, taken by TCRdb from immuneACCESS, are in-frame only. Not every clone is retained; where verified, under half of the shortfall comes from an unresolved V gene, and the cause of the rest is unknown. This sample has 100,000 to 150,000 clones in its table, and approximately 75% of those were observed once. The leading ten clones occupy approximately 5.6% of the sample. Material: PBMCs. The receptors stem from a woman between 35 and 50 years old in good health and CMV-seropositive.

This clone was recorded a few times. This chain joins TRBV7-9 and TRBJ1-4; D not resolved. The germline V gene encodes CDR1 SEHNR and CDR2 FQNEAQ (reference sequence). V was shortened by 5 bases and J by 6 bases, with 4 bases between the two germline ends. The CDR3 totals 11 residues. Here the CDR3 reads CASSLDEKLFF. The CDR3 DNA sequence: TGTGCCAGCAGCCTTGATGAAAAACTGTTTTTT.

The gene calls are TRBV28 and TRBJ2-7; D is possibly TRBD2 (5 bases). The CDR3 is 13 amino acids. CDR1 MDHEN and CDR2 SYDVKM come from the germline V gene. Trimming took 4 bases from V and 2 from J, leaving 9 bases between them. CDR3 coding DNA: TGTGCCAGCAGTTGGAGGAGCACCTACGAGCAGTACTTC. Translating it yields CASSWRSTYEQYF.

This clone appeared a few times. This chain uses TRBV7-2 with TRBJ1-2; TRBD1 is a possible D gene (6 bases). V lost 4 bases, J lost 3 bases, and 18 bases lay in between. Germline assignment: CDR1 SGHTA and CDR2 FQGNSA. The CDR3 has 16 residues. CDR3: CASSYRTEYLYYGYTF. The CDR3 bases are TGTGCCAGCAGCTATCGGACAGAATACCTTTACTATGGCTACACCTTC.

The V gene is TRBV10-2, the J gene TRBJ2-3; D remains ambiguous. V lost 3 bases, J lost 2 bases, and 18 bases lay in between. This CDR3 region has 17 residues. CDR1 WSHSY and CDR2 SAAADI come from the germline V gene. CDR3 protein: CASSEGLGERNTDTQYF. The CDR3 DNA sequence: TGCGCCAGCAGTGAAGGTCTAGGAGAGAGAAACACAGATACGCAGTATTTT.

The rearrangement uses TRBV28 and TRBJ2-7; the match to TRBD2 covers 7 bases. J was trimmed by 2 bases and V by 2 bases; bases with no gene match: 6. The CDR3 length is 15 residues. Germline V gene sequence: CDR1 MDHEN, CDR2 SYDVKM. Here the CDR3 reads CASSLKLAETYEQYF. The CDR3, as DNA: TGTGCCAGCAGTTTAAAGCTAGCGGAGACCTACGAGCAGTACTTC.

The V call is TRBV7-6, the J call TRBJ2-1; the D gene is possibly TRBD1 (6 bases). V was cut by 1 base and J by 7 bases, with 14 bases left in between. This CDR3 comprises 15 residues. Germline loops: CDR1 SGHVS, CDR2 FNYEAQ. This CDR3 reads CASSLDMGARNEQFF. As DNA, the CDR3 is TGTGCCAGCAGCTTAGATATGGGGGCGCGGAATGAGCAGTTCTTC.

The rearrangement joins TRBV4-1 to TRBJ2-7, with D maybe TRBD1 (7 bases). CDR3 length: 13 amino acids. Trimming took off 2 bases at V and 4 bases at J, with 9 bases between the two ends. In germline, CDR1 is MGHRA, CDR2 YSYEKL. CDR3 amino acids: CASSQQGGYEQYF. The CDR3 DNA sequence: TGCGCCAGCAGCCAACAGGGGGGATACGAGCAGTACTTC.

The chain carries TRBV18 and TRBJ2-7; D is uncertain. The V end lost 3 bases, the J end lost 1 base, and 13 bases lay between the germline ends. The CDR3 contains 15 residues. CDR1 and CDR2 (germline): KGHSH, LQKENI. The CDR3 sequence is CASSPALARSYEQYF. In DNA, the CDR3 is TGTGCCAGCTCACCTGCCCTCGCTAGGTCCTACGAGCAGTACTTC.

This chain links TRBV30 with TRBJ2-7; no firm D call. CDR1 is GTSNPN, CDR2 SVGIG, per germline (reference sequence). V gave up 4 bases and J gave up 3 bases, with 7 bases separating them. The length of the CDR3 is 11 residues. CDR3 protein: CAWTSGYEQYF. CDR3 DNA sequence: TGTGCCTGGACCTCGGGCTACGAGCAGTACTTC.

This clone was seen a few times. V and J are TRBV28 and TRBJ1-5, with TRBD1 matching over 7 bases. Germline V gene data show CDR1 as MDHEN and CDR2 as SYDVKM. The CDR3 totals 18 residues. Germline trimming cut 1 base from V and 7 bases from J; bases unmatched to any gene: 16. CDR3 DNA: TGTGCCAGCAGTTTATCCCCGCACACAGGGGAAAAAGGGCAGCCCCAGCATTTT. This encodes CASSLSPHTGEKGQPQHF.

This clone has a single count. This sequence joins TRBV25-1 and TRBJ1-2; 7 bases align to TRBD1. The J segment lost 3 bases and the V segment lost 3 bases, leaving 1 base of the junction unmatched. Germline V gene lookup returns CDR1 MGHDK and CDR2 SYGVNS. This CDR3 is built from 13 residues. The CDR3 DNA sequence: TGTGCCAGCAGTGACAGGGGGGACTATGGCTACACCTTC. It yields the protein CASSDRGDYGYTF.

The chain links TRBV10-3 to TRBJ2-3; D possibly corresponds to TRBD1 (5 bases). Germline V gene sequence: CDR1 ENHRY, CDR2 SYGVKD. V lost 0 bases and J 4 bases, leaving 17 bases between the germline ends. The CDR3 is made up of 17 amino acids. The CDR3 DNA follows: TGTGCCATCAGTGAGTCGATCGAGACAAGGGGCGCAGATACGCAGTATTTT. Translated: CAISESIETRGADTQYF.

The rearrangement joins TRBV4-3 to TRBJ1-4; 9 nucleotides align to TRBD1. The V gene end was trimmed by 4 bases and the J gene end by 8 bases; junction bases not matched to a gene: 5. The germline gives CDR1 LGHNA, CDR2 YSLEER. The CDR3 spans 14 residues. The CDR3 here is CASSRDRAGEKLFF. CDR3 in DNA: TGCGCCAGCAGCCGGGACAGGGCAGGCGAAAAACTGTTTTTT.

CDR3 in DNA: TGTGCCAGCAGCCCCACAGGATCCTCCTACAATGAGCAGTTCTTC. Its translation: CASSPTGSSYNEQFF. The rearrangement joins TRBV6-5 to TRBJ2-1; tentative D call: TRBD1 (5 bases). Germline lookup yields CDR1 MNHEY and CDR2 SVGAGI. Trimming removed 6 bases at V and 0 bases at J, with 12 bases between. The CDR3 has 15 residues.

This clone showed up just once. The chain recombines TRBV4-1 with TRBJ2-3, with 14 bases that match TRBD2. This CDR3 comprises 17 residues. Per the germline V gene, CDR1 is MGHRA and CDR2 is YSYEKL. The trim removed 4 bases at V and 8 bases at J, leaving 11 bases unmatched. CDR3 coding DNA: TGCGCCAGCAGCCTTGCCGGGACTAGCGGGGGAAGCGGTACGCAGTATTTT. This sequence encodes CASSLAGTSGGSGTQYF.

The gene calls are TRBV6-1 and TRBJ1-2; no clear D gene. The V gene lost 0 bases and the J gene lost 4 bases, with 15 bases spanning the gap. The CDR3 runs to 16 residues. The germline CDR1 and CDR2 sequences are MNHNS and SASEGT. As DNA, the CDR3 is TGTGCCAGCAGTGAAGCGCTCGCCTTTACTGGCTATGGCTACACCTTC. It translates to CASSEALAFTGYGYTF.

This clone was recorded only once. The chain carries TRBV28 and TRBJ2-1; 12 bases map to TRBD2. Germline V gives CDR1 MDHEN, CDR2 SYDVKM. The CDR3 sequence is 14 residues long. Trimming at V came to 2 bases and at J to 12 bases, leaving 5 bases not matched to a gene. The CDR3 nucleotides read TGTGCCAGCAGTTTAGGACTAGCGGGATACGCGCAGTTCTTC. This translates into CASSLGLAGYAQFF.

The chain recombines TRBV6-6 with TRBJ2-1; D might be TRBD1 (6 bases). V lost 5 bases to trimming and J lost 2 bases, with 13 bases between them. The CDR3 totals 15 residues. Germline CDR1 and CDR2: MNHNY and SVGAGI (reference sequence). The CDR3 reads CASSKDRNPYNEQFF. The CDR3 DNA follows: TGTGCCAGCAGTAAGGACAGAAACCCCTACAATGAGCAGTTCTTC.

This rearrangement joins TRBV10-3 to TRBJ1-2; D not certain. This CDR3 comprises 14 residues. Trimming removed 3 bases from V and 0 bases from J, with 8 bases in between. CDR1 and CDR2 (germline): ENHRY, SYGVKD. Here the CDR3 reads CAISDVAANYGYTF. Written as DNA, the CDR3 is TGTGCCATCAGTGATGTGGCAGCTAACTATGGCTACACCTTC.

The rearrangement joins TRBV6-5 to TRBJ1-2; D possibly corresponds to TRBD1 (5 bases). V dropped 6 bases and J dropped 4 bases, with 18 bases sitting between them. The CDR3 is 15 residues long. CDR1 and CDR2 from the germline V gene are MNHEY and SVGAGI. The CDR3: CASREKTVPGYGYTF. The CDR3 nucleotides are TGTGCCAGCAGGGAGAAGACAGTACCGGGCTATGGCTACACCTTC.

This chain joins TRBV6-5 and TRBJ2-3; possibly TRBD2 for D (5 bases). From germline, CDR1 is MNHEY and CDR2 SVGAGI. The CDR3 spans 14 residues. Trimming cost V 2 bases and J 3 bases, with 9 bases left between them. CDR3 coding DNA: TGTGCCAGCAGTTACGGGTCGGGGACAGATACGCAGTATTTT. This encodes CASSYGSGTDTQYF.

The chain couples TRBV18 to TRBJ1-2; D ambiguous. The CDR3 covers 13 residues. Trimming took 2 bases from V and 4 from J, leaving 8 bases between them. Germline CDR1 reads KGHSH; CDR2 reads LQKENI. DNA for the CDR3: TGTGCCAGCTCACCAGGAGAACCCTATGGCTACACCTTC. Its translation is CASSPGEPYGYTF. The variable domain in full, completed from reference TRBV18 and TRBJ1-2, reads NAGVMQNPRHLVRRRGQEARLRCSPMKGHSHVYWYRQLPEEGLKFMVYLQKENIIDESGMPKERFSAEFPKEGPSILRIQQVVRGDSAAYFCASSPGEPYGYTFGSGTRLTVV.

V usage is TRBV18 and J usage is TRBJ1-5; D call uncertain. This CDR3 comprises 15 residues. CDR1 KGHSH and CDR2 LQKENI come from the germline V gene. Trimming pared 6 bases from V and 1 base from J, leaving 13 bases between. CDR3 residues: CASSGELISNQPQHF. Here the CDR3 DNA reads TGTGCCAGCTCCGGGGAACTGATCAGCAATCAGCCCCAGCATTTT.

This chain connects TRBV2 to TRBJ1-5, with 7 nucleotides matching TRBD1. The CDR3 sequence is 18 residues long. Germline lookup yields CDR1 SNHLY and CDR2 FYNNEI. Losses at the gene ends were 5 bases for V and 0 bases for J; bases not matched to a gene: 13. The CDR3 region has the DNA TGTGCCAGCAGTCACCGGAGGGACAGCCCATATAGCAATCAGCCCCAGCATTTT. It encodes CASSHRRDSPYSNQPQHF.

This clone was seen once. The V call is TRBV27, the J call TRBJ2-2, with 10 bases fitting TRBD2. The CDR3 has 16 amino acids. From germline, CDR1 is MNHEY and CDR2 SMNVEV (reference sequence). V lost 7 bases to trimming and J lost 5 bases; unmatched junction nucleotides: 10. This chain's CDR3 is CASNSGLAVDTGELFF. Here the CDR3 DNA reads TGTGCCAGCAACTCCGGACTAGCGGTCGATACCGGGGAGCTGTTTTTT.

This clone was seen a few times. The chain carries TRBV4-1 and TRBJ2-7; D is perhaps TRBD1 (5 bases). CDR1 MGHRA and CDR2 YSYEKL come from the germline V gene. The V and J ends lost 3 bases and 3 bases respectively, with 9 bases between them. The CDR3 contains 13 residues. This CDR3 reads CASSQARDYEQYF. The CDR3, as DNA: TGCGCCAGCAGCCAGGCCAGGGACTACGAGCAGTACTTC.

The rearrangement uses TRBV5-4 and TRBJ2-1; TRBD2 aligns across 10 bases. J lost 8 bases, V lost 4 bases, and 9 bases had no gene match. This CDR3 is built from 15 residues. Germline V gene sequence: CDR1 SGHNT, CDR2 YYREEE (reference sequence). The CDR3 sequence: CASSAGTSELDEQFF. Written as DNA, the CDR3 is TGTGCCAGCAGCGCCGGGACTAGCGAGTTAGATGAGCAGTTCTTC.

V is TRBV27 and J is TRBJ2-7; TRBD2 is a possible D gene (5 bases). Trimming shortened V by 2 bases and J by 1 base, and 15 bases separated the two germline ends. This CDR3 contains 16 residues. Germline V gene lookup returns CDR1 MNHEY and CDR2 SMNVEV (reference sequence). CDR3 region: CASSLTVLRGSYEQYF. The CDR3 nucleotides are TGTGCCAGCAGTTTAACGGTATTAAGAGGGTCCTACGAGCAGTACTTC.

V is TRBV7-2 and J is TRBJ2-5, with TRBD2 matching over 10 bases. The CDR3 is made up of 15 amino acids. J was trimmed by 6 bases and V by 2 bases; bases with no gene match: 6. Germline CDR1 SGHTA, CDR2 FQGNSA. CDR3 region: CASSLSTSGQQTQYF. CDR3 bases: TGTGCCAGCAGCTTATCGACTAGCGGGCAGCAGACCCAGTACTTC.

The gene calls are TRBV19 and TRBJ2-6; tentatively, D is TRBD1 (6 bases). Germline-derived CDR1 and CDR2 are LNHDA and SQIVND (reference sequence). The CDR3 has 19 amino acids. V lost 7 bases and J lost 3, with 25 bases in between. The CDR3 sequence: CASIDRRDTKLGGANVLTF. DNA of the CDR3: TGTGCCAGTATCGACCGCCGGGACACAAAGCTAGGTGGGGCCAACGTCCTGACTTTC.